This is a list of T cell receptor beta chains from one sample in a study of blood T cell repertoires in COVID-19. Assay: immunoSEQ multiplex PCR; the TCRdb copy retains only in-frame clones and omits some. The sample carries 340,000 or so clones, approximately 86% recorded once. Sequenced: PBMCs or T cells enriched from blood (not recorded which). These receptors originate from a woman between 35 and 50 years old with acute COVID-19. The CDR3 runs from the conserved cysteine through the conserved F or W. The D gene is left open where the match is weak. For some rows the clone size is stated as once, few or many, or as a class when expanded; others skip it.

d_gene | abundance | j_gene | v_gene | CDR3aa | CDR3nt
TRBD1 | once | TRBJ2-5 | TRBV14 | CASSQVGTVQETQYF | TGTGCCAGCAGCCAAGTAGGGACAGTCCAAGAGACCCAGTACTTC
- | few | TRBJ2-7 | TRBV21-1 | CASSNSDRGRDEQYF | TGTGCCAGCAGCAACTCAGACAGGGGGCGCGACGAGCAGTACTTC
TRBD1 | - | TRBJ1-1 | TRBV6-5 | CASSYKTGLNTEAFF | TGTGCCAGCAGTTACAAGACAGGGCTGAACACTGAAGCTTTCTTT
- | - | TRBJ2-2 | TRBV7-3 | CASSPGYGELFF | TGTGCCAGCAGCCCGGGGTACGGGGAGCTGTTTTTT
- | once | TRBJ1-5 | TRBV20-1 | CSATRDQPQHF | TGCAGTGCTACCAGGGATCAGCCCCAGCATTTT
TRBD1 | - | TRBJ1-5 | TRBV5-3 | CARSLDRGGHSNQPQHF | TGTGCCAGAAGCCTAGACAGGGGGGGGCATAGCAATCAGCCCCAGCATTTT
- | - | TRBJ2-5 | TRBV6-2/TRBV6-3 | CASSYGRGGLQETQYF | TGTGCCAGCAGTTACGGGAGGGGGGGCTTGCAAGAGACCCAGTACTTC
- | once | TRBJ1-1 | TRBV19 | CASSRAGKNTEAFF | TGTGCCAGTAGTCGAGCCGGGAAGAACACTGAAGCTTTCTTT
- | - | TRBJ2-3 | TRBV28 | CASSFDRPPDTQYF | TGTGCCAGCAGTTTTGACAGGCCTCCAGATACGCAGTATTTT
- | - | TRBJ1-1 | TRBV6-2/TRBV6-3 | CASSYSGGTEAFF | TGTGCCAGCAGTTACTCAGGGGGCACTGAAGCTTTCTTT
TRBD1 | - | TRBJ1-2 | TRBV5-6 | CASSTRQGINGYTF | TGTGCCAGCAGCACCCGACAGGGGATCAATGGCTACACCTTC
TRBD1 | - | TRBJ1-1 | TRBV6-5 | CASSFQGAGEAFF | TGTGCCAGCAGTTTTCAGGGGGCCGGTGAAGCTTTCTTT
- | - | TRBJ2-5 | TRBV20-1 | CSASTGSTGETQYF | TGCAGTGCTAGTACCGGGAGTACCGGAGAGACCCAGTACTTC
TRBD1 | - | TRBJ2-1 | TRBV28 | CASSLSVRDRTYNEQFF | TGTGCCAGCAGTTTATCTGTGAGGGACAGAACCTACAATGAGCAGTTCTTC
- | - | TRBJ1-1 | TRBV20-1 | CSARVSREAFF | TGCAGTGCTAGAGTTTCCCGTGAAGCTTTCTTT
- | - | TRBJ2-7 | TRBV28 | CASRVFPGDGQYF | TGTGCCAGCAGGGTTTTCCCAGGGGATGGGCAGTACTTC
- | - | TRBJ1-1 | TRBV11-1 | CASSSRYRAPEAFF | TGTGCCAGCAGCTCCCGGTACAGGGCCCCTGAAGCTTTCTTT
TRBD1 | once | TRBJ1-1 | TRBV3-1/TRBV3-2 | CASSLHQGQGAAFF | TGTGCCAGCAGCCTCCATCAGGGACAGGGGGCTGCTTTCTTT
- | few | TRBJ1-2 | TRBV2 | CASSGQGLNYGYTF | TGTGCCAGCAGTGGTCAGGGATTAAACTATGGCTACACCTTC
- | once | TRBJ1-2 | TRBV4-3 | CASSQELGEEVYGYTF | TGCGCCAGCAGCCAAGAGCTGGGAGAAGAAGTCTATGGCTACACCTTC
TRBD1 | - | TRBJ1-4 | TRBV7-6 | CASSLAVGQVEKLFF | TGTGCCAGCAGCTTAGCGGTAGGACAGGTCGAAAAACTGTTTTTT
TRBD1 | - | TRBJ1-6 | TRBV4-1 | CASSQPSGGASPLHF | TGCGCCAGCAGCCAACCTTCAGGGGGCGCTTCACCCCTCCACTTT
- | once | TRBJ2-5 | TRBV28 | CASSSRVYQETQYF | TGTGCCAGCAGTTCCAGGGTTTACCAAGAGACCCAGTACTTC
TRBD1 | - | TRBJ1-2 | TRBV28 | CASSNVVVGDRGNGYTF | TGTGCCAGCAGTAATGTCGTTGTAGGGGACAGGGGCAATGGCTACACCTTC
- | few | TRBJ2-7 | TRBV6-2/TRBV6-3 | CASSYGLGGYEQYF | TGTGCCAGCAGTTATGGCCTCGGGGGATACGAGCAGTACTTC
- | few | TRBJ2-3 | TRBV6-5 | CASSYAYQDTQYF | TGTGCCAGCAGTTACGCTTACCAGGATACGCAGTATTTT
- | - | TRBJ2-3 | TRBV14 | CASSQDSASWSTDTQYF | TGTGCCAGCAGCCAAGATTCGGCTAGCTGGAGCACAGATACGCAGTATTTT
- | - | TRBJ1-4 | TRBV28 | CASSFRDKKGEKLFF | TGTGCCAGCAGTTTCCGGGACAAAAAGGGGGAAAAACTGTTTTTT
- | - | TRBJ1-1 | TRBV11-2 | CASSLGRGQKNTEAFF | TGTGCCAGCAGCTTAGGCAGGGGCCAAAAGAACACTGAAGCTTTCTTT
TRBD1 | once | TRBJ2-1 | TRBV5-4 | CASSWTGITSYNEQFF | TGTGCCAGCAGCTGGACAGGGATAACATCCTACAATGAGCAGTTCTTC
- | - | TRBJ1-2 | TRBV6-5 | CASSKTGPYGYTF | TGTGCCAGCAGCAAGACAGGTCCTTATGGCTACACCTTC
- | - | TRBJ2-6 | TRBV3-1/TRBV3-2 | CASSQYGSGANVLTF | TGTGCCAGCAGCCAGTACGGTTCTGGGGCCAACGTCCTGACTTTC
TRBD2 | - | TRBJ2-2 | TRBV10-3 | CAINENERGAGELFF | TGTGCCATCAACGAAAACGAGCGGGGAGCCGGGGAGCTGTTTTTT
- | - | TRBJ1-1 | TRBV27 | CASSLSAGMSTEAFF | TGTGCCAGCAGTTTATCGGCGGGTATGAGCACTGAAGCTTTCTTT